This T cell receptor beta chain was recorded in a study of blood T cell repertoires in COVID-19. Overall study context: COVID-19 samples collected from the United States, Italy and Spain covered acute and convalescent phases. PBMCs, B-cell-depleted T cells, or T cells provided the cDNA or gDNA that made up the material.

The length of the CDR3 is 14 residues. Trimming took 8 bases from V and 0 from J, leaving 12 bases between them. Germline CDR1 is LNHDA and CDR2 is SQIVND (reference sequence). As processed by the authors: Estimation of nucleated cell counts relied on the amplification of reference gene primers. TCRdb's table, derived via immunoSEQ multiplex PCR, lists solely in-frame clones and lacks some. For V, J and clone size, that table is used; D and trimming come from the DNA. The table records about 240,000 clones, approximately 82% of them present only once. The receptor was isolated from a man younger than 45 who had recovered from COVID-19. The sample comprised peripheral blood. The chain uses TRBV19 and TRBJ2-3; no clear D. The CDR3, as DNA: TGTGCCAGTTCTTCTCCTATTAGCACAGATACGCAGTATTTT. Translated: CASSSPISTDTQYF.